The following is a T cell receptor beta chain sequence with its context. CD45RO-negative, CCR7-positively selected cells formed the naive CD8 fraction, excluding terminally differentiated effector memory CD45RA+ cells. This sample is drawn from a study of shared clonotypes between healthy human individuals. Assay: immunoSEQ multiplex PCR; the TCRdb copy retains only in-frame clones and omits some. This sample carries a few million clones, about 94% of them seen once, and the ten largest clones take over 1.5%. This TCR derives from a man in his late teens or twenties in good health. Some clones in this sample may be carry-over from other donors' samples. The sample consisted of naive CD8+ T cells from PBMCs.

The CDR3 DNA is TGTGCCAGCAGCTTAGGGGTAGCGGGAGGGAATGAACGCGATACGCAGTATTTT. It is translated as CASSLGVAGGNERDTQYF. J is TRBJ2-3 and V is TRBV7-9; 11 bases align to TRBD2. Germline V lookup: CDR1 SEHNR, CDR2 FQNEAQ (reference sequence). The CDR3 is 18 residues long. V lost 1 base to trimming and J lost 6 bases; unmatched junction nucleotides: 12.